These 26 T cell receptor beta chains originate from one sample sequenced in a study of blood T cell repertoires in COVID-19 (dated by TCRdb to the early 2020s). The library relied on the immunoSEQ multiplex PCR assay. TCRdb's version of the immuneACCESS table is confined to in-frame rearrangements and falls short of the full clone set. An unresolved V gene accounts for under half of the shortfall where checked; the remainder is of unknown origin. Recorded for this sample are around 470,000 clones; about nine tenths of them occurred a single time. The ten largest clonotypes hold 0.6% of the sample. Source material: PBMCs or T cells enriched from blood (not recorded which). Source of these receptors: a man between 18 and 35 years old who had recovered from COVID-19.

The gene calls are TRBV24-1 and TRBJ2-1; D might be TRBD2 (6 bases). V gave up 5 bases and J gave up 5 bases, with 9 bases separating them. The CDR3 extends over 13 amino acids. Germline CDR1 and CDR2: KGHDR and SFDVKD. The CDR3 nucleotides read TGTGCCACCAGTGCCGGGAGAGACAATGAGCAGTTCTTC. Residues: CATSAGRDNEQFF.

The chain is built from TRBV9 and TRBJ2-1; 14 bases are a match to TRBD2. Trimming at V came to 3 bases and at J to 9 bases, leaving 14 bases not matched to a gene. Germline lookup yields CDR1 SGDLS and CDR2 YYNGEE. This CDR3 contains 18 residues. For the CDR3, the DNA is TGTGCCAGCAGCGCCGAGGCGCCAGGGACTAGCGGGAGTGGTGAGCAGTTCTTC. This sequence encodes CASSAEAPGTSGSGEQFF.

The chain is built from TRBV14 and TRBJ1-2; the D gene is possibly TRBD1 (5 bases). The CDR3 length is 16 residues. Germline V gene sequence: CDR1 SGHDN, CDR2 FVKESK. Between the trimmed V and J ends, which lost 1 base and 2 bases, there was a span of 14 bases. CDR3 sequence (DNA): TGTGCCAGCAGCCAAGTCTGGGGGGTCGCCAACTATGGCTACACCTTC. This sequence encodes CASSQVWGVANYGYTF.

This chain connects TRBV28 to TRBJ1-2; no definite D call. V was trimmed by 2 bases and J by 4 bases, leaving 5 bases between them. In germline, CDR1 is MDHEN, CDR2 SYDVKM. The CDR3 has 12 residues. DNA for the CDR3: TGTGCCAGCAGTTTAGGAGCCTATGGCTACACCTTC. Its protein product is CASSLGAYGYTF.

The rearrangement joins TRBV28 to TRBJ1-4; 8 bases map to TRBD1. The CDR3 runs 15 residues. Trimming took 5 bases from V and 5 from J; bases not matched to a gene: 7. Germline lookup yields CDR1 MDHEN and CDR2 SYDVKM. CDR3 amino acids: CASSPPGQANEKLFF. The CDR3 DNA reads TGTGCCAGCAGTCCCCCGGGACAGGCAAATGAAAAACTGTTTTTT.

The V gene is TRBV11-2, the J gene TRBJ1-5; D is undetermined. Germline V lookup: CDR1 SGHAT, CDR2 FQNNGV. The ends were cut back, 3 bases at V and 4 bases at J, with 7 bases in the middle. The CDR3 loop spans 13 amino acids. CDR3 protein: CASSFWQNQPQHF. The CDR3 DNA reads TGTGCCAGCAGCTTTTGGCAAAATCAGCCCCAGCATTTT. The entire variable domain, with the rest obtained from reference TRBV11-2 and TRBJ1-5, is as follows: EAGVAQSPRYKIIEKRQSVAFWCNPISGHATLYWYQQILGQGPKLLIQFQNNGVVDDSQLPKDRFSAERLKGVDSTLKIQPAKLEDSAVYLCASSFWQNQPQHFGDGTRLSIL.

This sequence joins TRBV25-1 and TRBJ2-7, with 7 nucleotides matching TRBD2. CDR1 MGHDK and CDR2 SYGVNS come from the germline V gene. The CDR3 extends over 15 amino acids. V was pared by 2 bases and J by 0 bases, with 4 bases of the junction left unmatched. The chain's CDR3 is CASSEASGASYEQYF. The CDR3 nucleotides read TGTGCCAGCAGTGAAGCCAGCGGGGCCTCCTACGAGCAGTACTTC.

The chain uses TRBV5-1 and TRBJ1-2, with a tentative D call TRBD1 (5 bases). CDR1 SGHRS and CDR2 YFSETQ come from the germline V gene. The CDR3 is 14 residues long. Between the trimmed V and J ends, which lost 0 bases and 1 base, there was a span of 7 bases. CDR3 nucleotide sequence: TGCGCCAGCAGCTTGGCCGACAGTAACTATGGCTACACCTTC. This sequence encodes CASSLADSNYGYTF.

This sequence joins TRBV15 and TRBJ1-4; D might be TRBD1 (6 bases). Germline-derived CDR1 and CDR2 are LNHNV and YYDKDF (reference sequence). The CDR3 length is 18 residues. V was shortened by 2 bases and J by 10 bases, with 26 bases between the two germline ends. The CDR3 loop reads CATSRLSLGRLTRGKLFF. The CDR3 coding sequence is TGTGCCACCAGCAGACTAAGCCTCGGACGGCTCACCAGGGGAAAACTGTTTTTT.

In DNA form, the CDR3 reads TGTGCCAGCAGTTCCATTCGCGGGATACTGAGCTACACCTTC. Protein: CASSSIRGILSYTF. The J gene is TRBJ1-2, the V gene TRBV28, with D unresolved. Germline CDR1 MDHEN, CDR2 SYDVKM. The CDR3 consists of 14 residues. Trimming cost V 4 bases and J 9 bases, with 18 bases left between them.

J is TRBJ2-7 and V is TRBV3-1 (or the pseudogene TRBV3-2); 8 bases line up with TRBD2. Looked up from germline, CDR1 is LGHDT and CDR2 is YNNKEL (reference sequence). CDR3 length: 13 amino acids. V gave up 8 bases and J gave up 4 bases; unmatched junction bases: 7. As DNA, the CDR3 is TGTGCCAGCTCGGGGACTAGTCTGTACGAGCAGTACTTC. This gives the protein CASSGTSLYEQYF.

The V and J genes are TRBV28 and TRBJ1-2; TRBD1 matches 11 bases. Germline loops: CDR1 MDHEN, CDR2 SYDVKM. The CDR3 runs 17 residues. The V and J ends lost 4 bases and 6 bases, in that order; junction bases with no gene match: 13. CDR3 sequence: CASSSQLDRGHLDGYTF. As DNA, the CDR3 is TGTGCCAGCAGTTCCCAGCTGGACAGGGGGCACTTAGATGGCTACACCTTC.

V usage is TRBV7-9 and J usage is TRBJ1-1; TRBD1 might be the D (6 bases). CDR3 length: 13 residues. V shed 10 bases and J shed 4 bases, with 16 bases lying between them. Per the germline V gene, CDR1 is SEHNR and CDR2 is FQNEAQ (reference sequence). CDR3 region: CAMGAATTTEAFF. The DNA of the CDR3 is TGTGCCATGGGGGCAGCAACGACCACTGAAGCTTTCTTT. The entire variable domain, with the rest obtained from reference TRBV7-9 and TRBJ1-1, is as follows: DTGVSQNPRHKITKRGQNVTFRCDPISEHNRLYWYRQTLGQGPEFLTYFQNEAQLEKSRLLSDRFSAERPKGSFSTLEIQRTEQGDSAMYLCAMGAATTTEAFFGQGTRLTVV.

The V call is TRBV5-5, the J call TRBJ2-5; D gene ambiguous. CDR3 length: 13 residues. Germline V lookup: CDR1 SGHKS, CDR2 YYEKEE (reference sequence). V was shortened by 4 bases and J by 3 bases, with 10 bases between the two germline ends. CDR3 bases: TGTGCCAGCAGCCCGAGGCCAGAAGAGACCCAGTACTTC. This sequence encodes CASSPRPEETQYF.

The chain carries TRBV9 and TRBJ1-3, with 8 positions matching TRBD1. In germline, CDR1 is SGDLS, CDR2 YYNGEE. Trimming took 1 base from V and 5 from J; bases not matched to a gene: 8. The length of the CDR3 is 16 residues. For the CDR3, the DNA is TGTGCCAGCAGCGTATCCGGAGTCAGGGGGCGAAACACCATATATTTT. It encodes CASSVSGVRGRNTIYF.

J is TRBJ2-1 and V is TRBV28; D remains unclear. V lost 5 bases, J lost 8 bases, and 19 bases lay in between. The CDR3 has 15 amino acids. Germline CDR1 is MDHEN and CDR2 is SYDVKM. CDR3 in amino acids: CASSHFGFIVDEQFF. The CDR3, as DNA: TGTGCCAGCAGTCACTTTGGTTTTATTGTCGATGAGCAGTTCTTC.

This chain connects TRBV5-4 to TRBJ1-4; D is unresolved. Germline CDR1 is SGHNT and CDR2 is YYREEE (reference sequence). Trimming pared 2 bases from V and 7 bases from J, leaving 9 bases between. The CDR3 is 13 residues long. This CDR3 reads CASSLPRGEKLFF. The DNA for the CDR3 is TGTGCCAGCAGCTTACCCCGGGGTGAAAAACTGTTTTTT.

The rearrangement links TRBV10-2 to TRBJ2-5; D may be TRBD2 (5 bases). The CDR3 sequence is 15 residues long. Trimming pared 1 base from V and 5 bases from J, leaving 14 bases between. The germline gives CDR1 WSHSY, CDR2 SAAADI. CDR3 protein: CASSEFGGSAETQYF. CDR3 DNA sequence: TGCGCCAGCAGTGAGTTTGGAGGTTCCGCCGAGACCCAGTACTTC.

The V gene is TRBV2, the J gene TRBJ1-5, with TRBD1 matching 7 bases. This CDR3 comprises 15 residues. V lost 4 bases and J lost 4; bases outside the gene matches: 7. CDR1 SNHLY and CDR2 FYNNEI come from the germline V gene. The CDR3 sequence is CASSVGQEINQPQHF. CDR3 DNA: TGTGCCAGCAGTGTAGGACAGGAGATTAATCAGCCCCAGCATTTT.

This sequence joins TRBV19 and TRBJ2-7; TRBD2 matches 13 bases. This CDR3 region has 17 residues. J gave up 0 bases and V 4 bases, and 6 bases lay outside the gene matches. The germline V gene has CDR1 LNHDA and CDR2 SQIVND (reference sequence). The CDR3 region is CASSNYRTSGSSYEQYF. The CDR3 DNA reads TGTGCCAGTAGTAACTACCGGACTAGCGGGAGCTCCTACGAGCAGTACTTC. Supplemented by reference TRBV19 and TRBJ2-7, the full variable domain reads DGGITQSPKYLFRKEGQNVTLSCEQNLNHDAMYWYRQDPGQGLRLIYYSQIVNDFQKGDIAEGYSVSREKKESFPLTVTSAQKNPTAFYLCASSNYRTSGSSYEQYFGPGTRLTVT.

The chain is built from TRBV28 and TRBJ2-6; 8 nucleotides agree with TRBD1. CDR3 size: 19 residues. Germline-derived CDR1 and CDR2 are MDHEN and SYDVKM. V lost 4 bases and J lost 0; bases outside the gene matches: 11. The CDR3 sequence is CASSSVDRVPTSGANVLTF. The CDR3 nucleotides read TGTGCCAGCAGTTCAGTGGACAGGGTCCCCACCTCTGGGGCCAACGTCCTGACTTTC.

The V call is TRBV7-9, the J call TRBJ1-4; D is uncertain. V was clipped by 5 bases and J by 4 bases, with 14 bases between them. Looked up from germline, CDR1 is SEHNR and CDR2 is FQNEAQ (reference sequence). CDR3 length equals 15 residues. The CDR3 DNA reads TGTGCCAGCAGCGAATGGACGGGAGATAATGAAAAACTGTTTTTT. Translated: CASSEWTGDNEKLFF.

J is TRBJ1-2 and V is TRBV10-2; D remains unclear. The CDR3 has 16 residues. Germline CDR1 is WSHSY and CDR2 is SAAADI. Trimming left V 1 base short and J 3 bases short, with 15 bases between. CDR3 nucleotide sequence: TGCGCCAGCAGTGAGTTTGGGTCAGGAGGCGACTATGGCTACACCTTC. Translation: CASSEFGSGGDYGYTF.

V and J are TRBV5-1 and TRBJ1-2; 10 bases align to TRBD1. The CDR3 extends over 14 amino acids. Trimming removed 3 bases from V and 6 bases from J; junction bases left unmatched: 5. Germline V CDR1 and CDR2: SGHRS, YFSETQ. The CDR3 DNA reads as TGCGCCAGCAGCTCCACCGGGACAGGGGATGGCTACACCTTC. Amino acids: CASSSTGTGDGYTF.

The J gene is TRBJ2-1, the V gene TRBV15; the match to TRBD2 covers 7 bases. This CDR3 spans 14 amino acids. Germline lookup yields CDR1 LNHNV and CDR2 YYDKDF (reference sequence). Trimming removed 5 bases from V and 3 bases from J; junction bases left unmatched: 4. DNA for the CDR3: TGTGCCACCAGCGGGGCTAGCGGCTACAATGAGCAGTTCTTC. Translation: CATSGASGYNEQFF.

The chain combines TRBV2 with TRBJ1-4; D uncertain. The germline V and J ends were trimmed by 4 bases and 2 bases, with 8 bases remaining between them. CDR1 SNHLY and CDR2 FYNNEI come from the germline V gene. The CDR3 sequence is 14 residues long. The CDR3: CASSARATNEKLFF. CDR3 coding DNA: TGTGCCAGCAGTGCGCGGGCCACTAATGAAAAACTGTTTTTT.